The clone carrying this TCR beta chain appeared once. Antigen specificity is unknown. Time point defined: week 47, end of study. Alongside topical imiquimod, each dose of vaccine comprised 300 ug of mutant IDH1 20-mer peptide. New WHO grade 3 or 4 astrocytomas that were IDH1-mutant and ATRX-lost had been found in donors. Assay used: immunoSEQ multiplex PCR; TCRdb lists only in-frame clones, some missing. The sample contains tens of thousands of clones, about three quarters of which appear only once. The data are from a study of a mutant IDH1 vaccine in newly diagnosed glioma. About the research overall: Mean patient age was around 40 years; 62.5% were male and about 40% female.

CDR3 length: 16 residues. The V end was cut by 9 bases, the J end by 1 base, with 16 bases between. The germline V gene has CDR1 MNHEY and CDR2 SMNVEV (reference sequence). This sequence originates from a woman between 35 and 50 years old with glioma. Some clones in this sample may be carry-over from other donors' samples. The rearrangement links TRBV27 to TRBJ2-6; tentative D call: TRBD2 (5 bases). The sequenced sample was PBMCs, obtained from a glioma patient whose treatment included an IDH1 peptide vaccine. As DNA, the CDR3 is TGTGCCAGTACCGGGGTCTGGGGTTCTGGGGCCAACGTCCTGACTTTC. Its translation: CASTGVWGSGANVLTF. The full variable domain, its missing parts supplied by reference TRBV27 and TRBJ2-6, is EAQVTQNPRYLITVTGKKLTVTCSQNMNHEYMSWYRQDPGLGLRQIYYSMNVEVTDKGDVPEGYKVSRKEKRNFPLILESPSPNQTSLYFCASTGVWGSGANVLTFGAGSRLTVL.